The 19 T cell receptor beta chains listed next were all sequenced from one sample in a study of shared clonotypes between healthy human individuals. Selected positively for CCR7 and CD45RO-negative, naive CD8 cells excluded terminally differentiated effector memory CD45RA+ cells. The protocol was immunoSEQ multiplex PCR, while the TCRdb copy is restricted to in-frame clones and leaves out a portion. Here the sample spans around 580,000 clones, 95% to 98% being singletons. Sequencing was performed on naive CD8+ T cells sorted from blood. These TCRs come from a man aged 25 to 45 in good health.

This sequence joins TRBV7-9 and TRBJ2-1; perhaps TRBD1 as D (5 bases). Germline-derived CDR1 and CDR2 are SEHNR and FQNEAQ (reference sequence). This CDR3 is built from 16 residues. Trimming took off 2 bases at V and 8 bases at J, with 19 bases between the two ends. The CDR3 protein is CASSLLREPVGDEQFF. The CDR3 DNA reads TGTGCCAGCAGCTTACTCAGGGAACCGGTAGGAGATGAGCAGTTCTTC.

The chain has TRBV10-3 and TRBJ1-2, with D unresolved. Germline CDR1 reads ENHRY; CDR2 reads SYGVKD. Trimming cost V 8 bases and J 5 bases, with 21 bases left between them. The CDR3 spans 15 residues. The CDR3 loop is CAIRGDAAQPYGYTF. The CDR3 nucleotides are TGTGCCATCCGAGGAGACGCAGCCCAACCTTATGGCTACACCTTC.

The chain carries TRBV10-3 and TRBJ2-7; D possibly matches TRBD1 or TRBD2 (5 bases each). Trimming left V 8 bases short and J 2 bases short, with 13 bases between. The CDR3 loop spans 13 amino acids. Looked up from germline, CDR1 is ENHRY and CDR2 is SYGVKD. DNA for the CDR3: TGTGCCATCCGGGACGTCGGGGCCTACGAGCAGTACTTC. Its protein is CAIRDVGAYEQYF.

CDR3 sequence: CASSQGLAGGYEQFF. CDR3 bases: TGCGCCAGCAGCCAAGGACTAGCGGGAGGGTATGAGCAGTTCTTC. The genes are TRBV5-1 and TRBJ2-1; 15 bases fit TRBD2. This CDR3 is 15 amino acids long. Germline V lookup: CDR1 SGHRS, CDR2 YFSETQ. V gave up 4 bases and J gave up 8 bases; unmatched junction bases: 4.

The genes are TRBV9 and TRBJ2-7; possible D gene TRBD2, 6 bases. CDR1 and CDR2 (germline): SGDLS, YYNGEE. This CDR3 has 16 residues. Trimming cost V 3 bases and J 2 bases, with 18 bases left between them. CDR3 DNA sequence: TGTGCCAGCAGCGCGGCGGGGTTCGACTCTCCCTACGAGCAGTACTTC. Its translation is CASSAAGFDSPYEQYF.

The chain links TRBV27 to TRBJ2-7; 7 bases are a match to TRBD2. The CDR3 covers 14 residues. Germline CDR1 MNHEY, CDR2 SMNVEV (reference sequence). Trimming at V came to 4 bases and at J to 3 bases, leaving 6 bases not matched to a gene. CDR3 bases: TGTGCCAGCAGTTCAGGACTAGACCACTACGAGCAGTACTTC. It codes for CASSSGLDHYEQYF.

The chain links TRBV6-1 to TRBJ2-3, with a possible D match to TRBD1 (7 bases). Trimming shortened V by 3 bases and J by 3 bases, and 10 bases separated the two germline ends. CDR1 is MNHNS and CDR2 is SASEGT in the germline V gene. This CDR3 has 14 amino acids. The CDR3 DNA reads as TGTGCCAGCAGTGACCAGGGGGGTACAGATACGCAGTATTTT. Protein sequence: CASSDQGGTDTQYF.

The rearrangement uses TRBV6-6 and TRBJ2-7, with 9 bases lining up with TRBD1. The germline gives CDR1 MNHNY, CDR2 SVGAGI (reference sequence). Trimming took 5 bases from V and 6 from J; bases not matched to a gene: 11. There are 15 residues in the CDR3. CDR3 amino acids: CASSPRTGVISEQYF. In DNA, the CDR3 is TGTGCCAGCAGTCCAAGGACAGGGGTTATTAGCGAGCAGTACTTC.

The chain carries TRBV4-3 and TRBJ1-4, with 9 bases lining up with TRBD1. Germline CDR1 is LGHNA and CDR2 is YSLEER. V shed 0 bases and J 2 bases; nucleotides not matched to a gene: 7. The CDR3 contains 18 residues. This CDR3 is CASSQEQGASGTNEKLFF. The CDR3 DNA reads TGCGCCAGCAGCCAAGAACAGGGGGCGTCGGGTACTAATGAAAAACTGTTTTTT.

The chain links TRBV7-9 to TRBJ2-7, with 7 bases matching TRBD1. The CDR3 has 14 residues. In germline, CDR1 is SEHNR, CDR2 FQNEAQ (reference sequence). With 5 bases clipped from V and 2 bases from J, the junction kept 6 bases outside the gene matches. The CDR3 DNA is TGTGCCAGCAGCAGACCGGGACAGCCCTACGAGCAGTACTTC. Protein: CASSRPGQPYEQYF.

This clone has just one count. This sequence joins TRBV10-3 and TRBJ2-7; the match to TRBD1 covers 9 bases. The CDR3 runs to 14 residues. Trimming took 6 bases from V and 3 from J; bases not matched to a gene: 6. Germline CDR1 is ENHRY and CDR2 is SYGVKD. The CDR3, as DNA: TGTGCCATCAGACAAGGGACAGGGCTCTACGAGCAGTACTTC. Its protein product is CAIRQGTGLYEQYF.

The genes are TRBV2 and TRBJ2-3; 10 positions match TRBD2. The V gene end was trimmed by 8 bases and the J gene end by 2 bases; junction bases not matched to a gene: 4. The CDR3 spans 14 residues. CDR1 and CDR2 (germline): SNHLY, FYNNEI. This chain's CDR3 is CASAGLADTDTQYF. CDR3 nucleotides: TGTGCCAGCGCCGGACTAGCGGACACAGATACGCAGTATTTT.

The chain carries TRBV29-1 and TRBJ2-7, with D perhaps TRBD1 (6 bases). The CDR3 totals 12 residues. The V and J ends lost 5 bases and 3 bases respectively, with 11 bases between them. CDR1 and CDR2 from the germline V gene are SQVTM and ANQGSEA. The CDR3 bases are TGCAGCGTTCTTGACAGGAGCTACGAGCAGTACTTC. As protein: CSVLDRSYEQYF.

With respect to this clone: The sample contains more than one DNA sequence encoding this CDR3. The chain has TRBV27 and TRBJ2-7; weak D call: TRBD1 (6 bases). The germline V gene has CDR1 MNHEY and CDR2 SMNVEV (reference sequence). Trimming shortened V by 5 bases and J by 2 bases, and 10 bases separated the two germline ends. There are 13 residues in the CDR3. DNA for the CDR3: TGTGCCAGCAGTCGGACAGCTACCTACGAGCAGTACTTC. It encodes CASSRTATYEQYF.

The J gene is TRBJ1-2, the V gene TRBV27; D call uncertain. Germline V gene sequence: CDR1 MNHEY, CDR2 SMNVEV (reference sequence). Deletions cut 5 bases from V and 8 bases from J, with 15 bases between. This CDR3 is 13 amino acids long. This chain's CDR3 is CASSLGMATGYTF. CDR3 nucleotide sequence: TGTGCCAGCAGTCTTGGGATGGCCACCGGCTACACCTTC.

This chain links TRBV7-6 with TRBJ2-7; 12 bases agree with TRBD2. Per the germline V gene, CDR1 is SGHVS and CDR2 is FNYEAQ. V dropped 1 base and J dropped 3; count of bases not matched to a gene: 1. This CDR3 comprises 15 residues. CDR3 sequence (DNA): TGTGCCAGCAGCTTAGGGACTAGCGGGATCTACGAGCAGTACTTC. This codes for CASSLGTSGIYEQYF.

As to this clone: The sample holds other DNA sequences that translate to the same CDR3. The V call is TRBV5-4, the J call TRBJ2-7; D is unclear. Germline-derived CDR1 and CDR2 are SGHNT and YYREEE (reference sequence). The CDR3 is 13 amino acids. V was shortened by 4 bases and J by 2 bases, with 10 bases between the two germline ends. CDR3 sequence reads: CASSLGGPYEQYF. The CDR3 nucleotides read TGTGCCAGCAGCCTTGGTGGTCCCTACGAGCAGTACTTC.

The chain combines TRBV13 with TRBJ2-3, with TRBD2 identical over 9 bases. V lost 1 base, J lost 6 bases, and 8 bases stayed unmatched. Germline assignment: CDR1 PRHDT and CDR2 FYEKMQ (reference sequence). This CDR3 contains 16 residues. CDR3 residues: CASSLVAGGPRDTQYF. CDR3 in DNA: TGTGCCAGCAGCTTAGTGGCGGGAGGGCCTCGGGATACGCAGTATTTT.

Here the CDR3 reads CASSHLDRASYNEQFF. The CDR3 nucleotides read TGCGCCAGCAGCCACCTTGACAGGGCTTCCTACAATGAGCAGTTCTTC. The V gene is TRBV4-1, the J gene TRBJ2-1, with 7 bases that match TRBD1. V lost 3 bases and J lost 1; bases outside the gene matches: 6. This CDR3 contains 16 residues. Germline V gives CDR1 MGHRA, CDR2 YSYEKL.